This record concerns one T cell receptor beta chain sequence. Its target is unknown. The sample comes from a study of cytomegalovirus exposure and HLA in healthy donors. The study, taken as a whole, reports: The classifier was said to identify cytomegalovirus status with high specificity and sensitivity. In a later analysis, DRB1 alleles had the most associated TCRs; HLA-C alleles the fewest.

PCR used 60 Vbeta primers and 13 Jbeta primers. The protocol was immunoSEQ multiplex PCR, while the TCRdb copy is restricted to in-frame clones and leaves out a portion. The sample lists roughly 100,000 clones; 75% were seen once. The trim removed 0 bases at V and 0 bases at J, leaving 9 bases unmatched. The CDR3 covers 18 residues. In germline, CDR1 is WNHNN, CDR2 SYGVQD (reference sequence). Sequencing was done on a sample of PBMCs. The receptor was derived from a man between 45 and 60 years old in good health and CMV-seronegative. The V gene is TRBV10-1, the J gene TRBJ2-7, with 9 bases aligning to TRBD2. Here the CDR3 reads CASSESVAGVINSYEQYF. CDR3 coding DNA: TGCGCCAGCAGTGAGTCAGTAGCGGGAGTAATTAACTCCTACGAGCAGTACTTC.